These 13 T cell receptor gamma chains share one sample of origin, sequenced in a study of Vδ1+ human thymocytes. Overall study findings and caveats: Thymic TRG and TRD repertoires appeared highly polyclonal.

No antigen has been identified for these receptors. RNA was extracted from the cells and then reverse transcribed. CDR3 amplicons came from multiplex PCR with pooled V-gene forward and constant-region reverse primers. TCRdb ran CATT on the multiplex PCR reads. The table shows roughly 24,000 gamma-chain clones, with around 13% occurring only once. The sequenced sample was Vdelta1+ gamma-delta thymocytes from the thymus. The subset: FACS-sorted CD3+ TCRalphabeta- TCRVdelta1+ TCRVdelta2- thymocytes. The receptors were gathered from a child younger than two who had congenital heart surgery.

There are a few counts of this clone. This rearrangement joins TRGV4 to TRGJ1 or TRGJ2. The germline gives CDR1 EGSTGY, CDR2 YDSYTSSV. The CDR3 spans 15 residues. After removal of 6 bases from V and 3 bases from J, the junction contained 14 bases not matched to a gene. CDR3 protein: CATWNVKGGYYKKLF. The DNA for the CDR3 is TGTGCCACCTGGAACGTCAAAGGCGGTTATTATAAGAAACTCTTT.

Only a few counts were recorded for this clone. A read error may be the cause here, since a much bigger clone is one base away. This sample includes further DNA sequences coding for the same CDR3. The rearrangement uses TRGV2 and TRGJ1 or TRGJ2. CDR1 is EGSNGY, CDR2 YDSYNSKV, per germline. This CDR3 is 13 amino acids long. DNA for the CDR3: TGTGCTACCTGGGATGGGAATTATTATAAGAAACTCTTT. Translated, it gives CATWDGNYYKKLF.

V is TRGV4 and J is TRGJ1 or TRGJ2. With V trimmed by 6 bases and J by 4 bases, 15 bases remained unmatched. The CDR3 is made up of 15 amino acids. The V gene's germline CDR1 is EGSTGY and CDR2 YDSYTSSV. As DNA, the CDR3 is TGTGCCACCTGGAATCTGTGGATAGACTATTATAAGAAACTCTTT. Its protein product is CATWNLWIDYYKKLF.

In this sample, this clone turned up a few times. The chain is built from TRGV9 and TRGJ1 or TRGJ2. The ends lost 2 bases at V and 9 bases at J; junction bases unmatched: 7. The CDR3 has 12 amino acids. The germline V gene encodes CDR1 GITISATS and CDR2 ISYDGTV (reference sequence). The CDR3 loop reads CALWEAPFKKLF. The CDR3 nucleotides are TGTGCCTTGTGGGAGGCCCCTTTTAAGAAACTCTTT.

The chain has TRGV8 and TRGJ1 or TRGJ2. Losses at the gene ends were 2 bases for V and 5 bases for J; bases not matched to a gene: 6. Per germline, CDR1 VENAVY and CDR2 YDSYNSRV. The CDR3 has 13 amino acids. CDR3 bases: TGTGCCACCTGGGATATTTGGCATTATAAGAAACTCTTT. This translates into CATWDIWHYKKLF.

By frequency in the sample, this clone is medium-sized. The chain employs TRGV9 and TRGJ1 or TRGJ2. Germline V gene lookup returns CDR1 GITISATS and CDR2 ISYDGTV (reference sequence). The CDR3 length is 14 residues. Trimming removed 0 bases from V and 14 bases from J; junction bases left unmatched: 16. The CDR3 sequence is CALWEVRQQRAQLF. CDR3 nucleotides: TGTGCCTTGTGGGAGGTGCGGCAACAAAGAGCCCAACTCTTT.

The chain has TRGV9 and TRGJ1 or TRGJ2. Germline V lookup: CDR1 GITISATS, CDR2 ISYDGTV (reference sequence). The V gene end was trimmed by 6 bases and the J gene end by 0 bases; junction bases not matched to a gene: 5. The length of the CDR3 is 13 residues. Here the CDR3 reads CALWPKNYYKKLF. The CDR3 region has the DNA TGTGCCTTGTGGCCGAAGAATTATTATAAGAAACTCTTT.

This clone occurred a few times. V usage is TRGV2 and J usage is TRGJ1 or TRGJ2. V shed 0 bases, J shed 14 bases, and the junction held 7 bases outside the gene matches. The CDR3 has 11 amino acids. Germline lookup yields CDR1 EGSNGY and CDR2 YDSYNSKV. CDR3 DNA: TGTGCCACCTGGGACGGGCAAGGGGAACTCTTT. It codes for CATWDGQGELF.

A remark on this clone: A much larger clonotype is one base distant, so this may be a read error. This CDR3 is also generated by other DNA sequences in the sample. The chain recombines TRGV3 with TRGJ1 or TRGJ2. V trimming: 0 bases; J trimming: 4 bases; junction bases outside the gene matches: 6. Germline V gene data show CDR1 as VTNTFY and CDR2 as YDVSTARD (reference sequence). The CDR3 length is 14 residues. The CDR3 DNA sequence: TGTGCCACCTGGGACAGGCCCGGGTATTATAAGAAACTCTTT. Its translation: CATWDRPGYYKKLF.

In its sample, this clone was seen a few times. The chain joins TRGV5 to TRGJ1 or TRGJ2. V lost 5 bases and J lost 3; bases outside the gene matches: 4. Germline V CDR1 and CDR2: VINAFY, YDVSNSKD. The CDR3 length is 12 residues. This CDR3 is CATWGIYYKKLF. The CDR3 bases are TGTGCCACCTGGGGCATTTATTATAAGAAACTCTTT.

The chain carries TRGV2 and TRGJ1 or TRGJ2. The trim removed 0 bases at V and 4 bases at J, leaving 6 bases unmatched. Germline assignment: CDR1 EGSNGY and CDR2 YDSYNSKV. The CDR3 length is 14 residues. The CDR3 spells CATWDGRYYYKKLF. CDR3 nucleotide sequence: TGTGCCACCTGGGACGGGCGGTACTATTATAAGAAACTCTTT.

The chain links TRGV2 to TRGJ1 or TRGJ2. The germline gives CDR1 EGSNGY, CDR2 YDSYNSKV. The CDR3 loop spans 13 amino acids. Trimming cost V 6 bases and J 1 base; bases outside gene matches: 6. The chain's CDR3 is CATWKENYYKKLF. The CDR3 DNA sequence: TGTGCCACCTGGAAGGAAAATTATTATAAGAAACTCTTT.

The gene calls are TRGV8 and TRGJP2. CDR1 and CDR2 from the germline V gene are VENAVY and YDSYNSRV. This CDR3 has 13 residues. The trim removed 5 bases at V and 6 bases at J, leaving 6 bases unmatched. The CDR3 reads CATWVGGDWIKTF. The CDR3 DNA follows: TGTGCCACCTGGGTCGGGGGTGATTGGATCAAGACGTTT.